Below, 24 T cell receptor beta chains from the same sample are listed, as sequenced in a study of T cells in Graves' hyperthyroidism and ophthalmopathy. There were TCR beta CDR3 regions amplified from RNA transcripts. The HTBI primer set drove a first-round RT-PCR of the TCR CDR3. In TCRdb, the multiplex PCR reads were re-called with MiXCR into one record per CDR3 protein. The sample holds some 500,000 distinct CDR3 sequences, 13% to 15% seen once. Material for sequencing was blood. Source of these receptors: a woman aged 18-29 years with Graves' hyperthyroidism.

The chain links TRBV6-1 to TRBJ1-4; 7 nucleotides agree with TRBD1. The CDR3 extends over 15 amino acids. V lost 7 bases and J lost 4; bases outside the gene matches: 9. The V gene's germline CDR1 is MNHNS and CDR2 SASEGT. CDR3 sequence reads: CASTRWGTVNEKLFF. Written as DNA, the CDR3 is TGTGCCAGCACCCGATGGGGGACAGTTAATGAAAAACTGTTTTTT.

The CDR3 here is CSVERRQGSPGGYTF. The DNA for the CDR3 is TGCAGCGTTGAGCGCCGCCAGGGGTCCCCTGGAGGCTACACCTTC. The V call is TRBV29-1, the J call TRBJ1-2; weak D call: TRBD1 (6 bases). V lost 3 bases and J lost 8, with 22 bases in between. Germline V gene sequence: CDR1 SQVTM, CDR2 ANQGSEA. This CDR3 region has 15 residues.

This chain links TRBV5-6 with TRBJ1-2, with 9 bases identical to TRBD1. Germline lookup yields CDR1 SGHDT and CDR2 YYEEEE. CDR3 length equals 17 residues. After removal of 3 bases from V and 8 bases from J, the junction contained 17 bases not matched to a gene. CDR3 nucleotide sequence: TGTGCCAGCAGCTCCTTAGGGCTTGGAACCGGGACAGGGGGCTACACCTTC. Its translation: CASSSLGLGTGTGGYTF.

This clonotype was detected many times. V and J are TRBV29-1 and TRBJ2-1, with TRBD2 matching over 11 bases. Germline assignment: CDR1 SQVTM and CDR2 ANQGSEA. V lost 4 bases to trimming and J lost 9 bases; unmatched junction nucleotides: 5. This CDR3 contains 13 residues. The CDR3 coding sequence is TGCAGCGTTGTGGAACTAGCGGGAGTTGAGCAGTTCTTC. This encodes CSVVELAGVEQFF.

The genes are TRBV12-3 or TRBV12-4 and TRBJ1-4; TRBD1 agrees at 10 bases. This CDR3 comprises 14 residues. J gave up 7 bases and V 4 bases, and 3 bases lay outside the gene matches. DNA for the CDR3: TGTGCCAGCAGTTCGGGACAGGGGCGTGAAAAACTGTTTTTT. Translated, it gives CASSSGQGREKLFF.

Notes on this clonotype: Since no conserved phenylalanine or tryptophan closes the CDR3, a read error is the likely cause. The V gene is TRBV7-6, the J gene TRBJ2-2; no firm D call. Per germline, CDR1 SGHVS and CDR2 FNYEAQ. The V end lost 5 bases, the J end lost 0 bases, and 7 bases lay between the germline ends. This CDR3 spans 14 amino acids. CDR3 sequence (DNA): TGTGCCAGCAGCGGAACGACGAACACCGGGGAGCTGTTTCTT. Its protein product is CASSGTTNTGELFL.

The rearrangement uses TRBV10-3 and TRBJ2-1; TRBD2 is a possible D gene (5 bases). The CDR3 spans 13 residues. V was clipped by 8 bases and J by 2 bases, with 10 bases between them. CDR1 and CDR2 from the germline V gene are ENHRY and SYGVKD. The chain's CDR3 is CAILAGTYNEQFF. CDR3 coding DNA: TGTGCCATCCTGGCGGGTACCTACAATGAGCAGTTCTTC.

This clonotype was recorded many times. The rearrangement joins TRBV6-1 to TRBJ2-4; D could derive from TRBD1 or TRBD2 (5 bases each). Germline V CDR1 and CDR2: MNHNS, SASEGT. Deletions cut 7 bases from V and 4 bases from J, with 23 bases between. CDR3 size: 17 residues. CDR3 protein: CASIGTVGTATKNIQYF. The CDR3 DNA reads TGTGCCAGCATAGGAACTGTCGGGACCGCCACAAAAAACATTCAGTACTTC.

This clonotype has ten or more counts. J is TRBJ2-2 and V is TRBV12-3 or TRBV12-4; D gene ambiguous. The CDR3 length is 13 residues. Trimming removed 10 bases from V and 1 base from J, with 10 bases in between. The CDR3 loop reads CATNPRNTGELFF. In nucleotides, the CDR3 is TGTGCCACCAACCCCAGGAACACCGGGGAGCTGTTTTTT.

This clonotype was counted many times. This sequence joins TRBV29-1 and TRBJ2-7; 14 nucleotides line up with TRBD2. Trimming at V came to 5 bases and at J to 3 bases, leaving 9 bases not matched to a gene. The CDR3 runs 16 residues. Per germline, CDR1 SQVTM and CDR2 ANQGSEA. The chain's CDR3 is CSVNQGLAGAGYEQYF. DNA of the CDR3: TGCAGCGTTAACCAGGGACTAGCGGGAGCTGGCTACGAGCAGTACTTC.

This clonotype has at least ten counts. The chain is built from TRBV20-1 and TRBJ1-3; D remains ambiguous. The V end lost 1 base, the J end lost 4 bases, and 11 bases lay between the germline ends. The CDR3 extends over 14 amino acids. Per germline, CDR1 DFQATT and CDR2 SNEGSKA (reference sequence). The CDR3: CSARGGEPGNTIYF. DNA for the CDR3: TGCAGTGCTAGAGGCGGGGAGCCAGGAAACACCATATATTTT.

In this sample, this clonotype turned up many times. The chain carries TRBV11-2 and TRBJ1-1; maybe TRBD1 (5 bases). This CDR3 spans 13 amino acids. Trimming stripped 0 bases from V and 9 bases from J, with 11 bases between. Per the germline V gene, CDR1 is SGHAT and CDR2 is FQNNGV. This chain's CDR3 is CASSLEMRGKAFF. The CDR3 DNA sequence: TGTGCCAGCAGCTTAGAAATGCGGGGGAAAGCTTTCTTT.

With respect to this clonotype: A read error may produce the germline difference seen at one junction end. In nucleotides, the CDR3 is TGTGCCAGCAGCTTGCCCGAGGACAGGAGGCAGCAGTACTTC. This gives the protein CASSLPEDRRQQYF. The chain has TRBV5-1 and TRBJ2-7; 7 positions match TRBD1. The germline CDR1 and CDR2 sequences are SGHRS and YFSETQ. The CDR3 has 14 residues.

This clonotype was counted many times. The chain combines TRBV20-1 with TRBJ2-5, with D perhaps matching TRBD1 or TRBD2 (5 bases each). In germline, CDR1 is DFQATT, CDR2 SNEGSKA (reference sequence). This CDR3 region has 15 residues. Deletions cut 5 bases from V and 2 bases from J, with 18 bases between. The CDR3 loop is CSADGTGRIQETQYF. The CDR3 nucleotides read TGCAGTGCTGACGGTACGGGACGGATTCAAGAGACCCAGTACTTC.

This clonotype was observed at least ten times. This CDR3 reads CASSLEGFYGYTF. The CDR3 DNA is TGTGCCAGCAGCCTTGAAGGATTCTATGGCTACACCTTC. The chain has TRBV3-1 and TRBJ1-2; no firm D call. Germline loops: CDR1 LGHDT, CDR2 YNNKEL (reference sequence). V was pared by 4 bases and J by 4 bases, with 10 bases between. This CDR3 has 13 amino acids.

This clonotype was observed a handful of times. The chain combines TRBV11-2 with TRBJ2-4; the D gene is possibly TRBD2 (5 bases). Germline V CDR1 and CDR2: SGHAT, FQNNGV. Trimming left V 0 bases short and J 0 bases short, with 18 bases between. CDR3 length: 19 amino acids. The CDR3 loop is CASSLDLTRNGLAKNIQYF. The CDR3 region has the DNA TGTGCCAGCAGCTTAGACCTTACTAGAAACGGTCTAGCCAAAAACATTCAGTACTTC. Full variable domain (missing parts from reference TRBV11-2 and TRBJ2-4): EAGVAQSPRYKIIEKRQSVAFWCNPISGHATLYWYQQILGQGPKLLIQFQNNGVVDDSQLPKDRFSAERLKGVDSTLKIQPAKLEDSAVYLCASSLDLTRNGLAKNIQYFGAGTRLSVL.

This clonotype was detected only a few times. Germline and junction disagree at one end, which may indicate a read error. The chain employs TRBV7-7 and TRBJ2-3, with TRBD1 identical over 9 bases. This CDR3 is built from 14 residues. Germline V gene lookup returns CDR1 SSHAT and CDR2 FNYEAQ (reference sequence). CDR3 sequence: CASSQGQGRDTQYF. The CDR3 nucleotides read TGTGCTAGCAGCCAGGGACAGGGAAGGGATACGCAGTATTTT.

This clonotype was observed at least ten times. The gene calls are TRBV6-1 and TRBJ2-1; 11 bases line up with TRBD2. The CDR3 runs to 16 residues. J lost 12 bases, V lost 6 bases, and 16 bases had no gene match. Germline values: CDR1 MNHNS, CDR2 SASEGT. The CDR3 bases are TGTGCCAGCAGGCCCACCGGGACTAGCGGAACTGGGGGGCAGTTCTTC. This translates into CASRPTGTSGTGGQFF.

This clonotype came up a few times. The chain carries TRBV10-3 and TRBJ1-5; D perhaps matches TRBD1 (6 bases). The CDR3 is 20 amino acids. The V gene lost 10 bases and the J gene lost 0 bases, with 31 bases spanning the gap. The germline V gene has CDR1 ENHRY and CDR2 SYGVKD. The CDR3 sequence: CATRGGPTGQHTNSNQPQHF. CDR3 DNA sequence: TGTGCCACCAGGGGAGGCCCCACGGGACAACACACAAATAGCAATCAGCCCCAGCATTTT.

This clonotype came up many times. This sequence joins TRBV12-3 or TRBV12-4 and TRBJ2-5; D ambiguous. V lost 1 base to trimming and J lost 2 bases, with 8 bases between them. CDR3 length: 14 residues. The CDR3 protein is CASSLDRYQETQYF. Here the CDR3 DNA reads TGTGCCAGCAGTTTAGACAGATATCAAGAGACCCAGTACTTC.

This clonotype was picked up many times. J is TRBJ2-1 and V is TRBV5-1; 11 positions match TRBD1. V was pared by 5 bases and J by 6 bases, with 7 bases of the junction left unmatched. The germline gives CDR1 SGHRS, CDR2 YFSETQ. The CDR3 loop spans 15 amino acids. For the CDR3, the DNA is TGCGCCAGCAGTCACGTCGGGACAGGGGGCAATGAGCAGTTCTTC. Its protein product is CASSHVGTGGNEQFF.

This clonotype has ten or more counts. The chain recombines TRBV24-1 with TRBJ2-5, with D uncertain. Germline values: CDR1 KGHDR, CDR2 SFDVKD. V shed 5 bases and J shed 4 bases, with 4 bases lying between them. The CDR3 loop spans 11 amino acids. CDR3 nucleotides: TGTGCCACCAGTGCGGGAGAGACCCAGTACTTC. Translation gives CATSAGETQYF.

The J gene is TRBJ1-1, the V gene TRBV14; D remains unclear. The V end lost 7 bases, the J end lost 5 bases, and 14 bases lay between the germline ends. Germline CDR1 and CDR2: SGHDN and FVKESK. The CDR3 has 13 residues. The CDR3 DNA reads TGTGCCAGCACCCTCCCGGGTTGGACTGAAGCTTTCTTT. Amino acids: CASTLPGWTEAFF.

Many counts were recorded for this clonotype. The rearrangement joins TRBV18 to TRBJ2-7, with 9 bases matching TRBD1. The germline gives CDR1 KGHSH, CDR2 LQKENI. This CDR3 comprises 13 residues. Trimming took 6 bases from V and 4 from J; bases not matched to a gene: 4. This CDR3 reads CASSGTGKYEQYV. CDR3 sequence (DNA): TGTGCCAGCTCCGGGACAGGGAAGTACGAGCAGTACGTC.